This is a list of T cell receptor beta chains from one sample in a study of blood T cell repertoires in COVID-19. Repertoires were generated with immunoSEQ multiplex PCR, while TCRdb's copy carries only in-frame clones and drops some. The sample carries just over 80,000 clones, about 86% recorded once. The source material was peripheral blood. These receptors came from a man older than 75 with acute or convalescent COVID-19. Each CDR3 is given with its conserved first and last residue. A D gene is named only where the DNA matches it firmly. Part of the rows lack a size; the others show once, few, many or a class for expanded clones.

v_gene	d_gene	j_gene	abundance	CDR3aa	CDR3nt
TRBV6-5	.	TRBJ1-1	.	CASSYSITRATEAFF	TGTGCCAGCAGTTACTCAATCACCAGGGCCACTGAAGCTTTCTTT
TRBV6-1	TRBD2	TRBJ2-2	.	CASSETGGTTGELFF	TGTGCCAGCAGTGAGACGGGAGGGACCACCGGGGAGCTGTTTTTT
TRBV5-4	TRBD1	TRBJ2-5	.	CASRVQGARETQYF	TGTGCCAGCAGGGTACAGGGGGCAAGGGAGACCCAGTACTTC
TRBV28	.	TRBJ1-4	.	CASSRTATNEKLFF	TGTGCCAGCAGTCGGACAGCAACTAATGAAAAACTGTTTTTT
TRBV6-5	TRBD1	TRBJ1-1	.	CASKMTGSSTEAFF	TGTGCCAGCAAGATGACAGGGTCGAGCACTGAAGCTTTCTTT
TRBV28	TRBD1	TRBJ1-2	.	CASSDPGTGGGGYTF	TGTGCCAGCAGTGATCCCGGGACAGGGGGCGGTGGCTACACCTTC
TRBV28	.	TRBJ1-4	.	CASRRAPNEKLFF	TGTGCCAGCAGGAGGGCGCCTAATGAAAAACTGTTTTTT
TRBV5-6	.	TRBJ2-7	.	CASSLVGQGQYEQYF	TGTGCCAGCAGCTTGGTGGGCCAGGGTCAATACGAGCAGTACTTC
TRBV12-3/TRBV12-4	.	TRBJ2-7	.	CASSPDTAYEQYF	TGTGCCAGCAGCCCTGACACTGCCTACGAGCAGTACTTC
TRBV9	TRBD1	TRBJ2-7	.	CASSAEQGALGKQYF	TGTGCCAGCAGCGCCGAGCAGGGGGCGCTTGGTAAGCAGTACTTC
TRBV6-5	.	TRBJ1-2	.	CASSYSSGIGYTF	TGTGCCAGCAGTTACTCGTCGGGGATCGGCTACACCTTC
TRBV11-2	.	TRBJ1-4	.	CASSSTPGVEKLFF	TGTGCCAGCAGCTCGACTCCAGGGGTGGAAAAACTGTTTTTT
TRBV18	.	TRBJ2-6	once	CASSLTAVSGANVLTF	TGTGCCAGCTCTCTAACCGCTGTCTCTGGGGCCAACGTCCTGACTTTC
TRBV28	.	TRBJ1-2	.	CASTTANYGYTF	TGTGCCAGCACGACAGCTAACTATGGCTACACCTTC
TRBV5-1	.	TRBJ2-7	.	CASSLGPGFSSYEQYF	TGCGCCAGCAGCTTGGGCCCAGGGTTCTCCTCCTACGAGCAGTACTTC
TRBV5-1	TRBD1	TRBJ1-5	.	CASSLGPGQGNQPQHF	TGCGCCAGCAGCTTGGGACCGGGACAGGGCAATCAGCCCCAGCATTTT
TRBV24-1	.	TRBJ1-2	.	CATSDPRDGYTF	TGTGCCACCAGTGACCCGAGAGATGGCTACACCTTC
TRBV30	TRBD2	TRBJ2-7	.	CAWTSGSWGQEQYF	TGTGCCTGGACTAGCGGGAGTTGGGGGCAGGAGCAGTACTTC
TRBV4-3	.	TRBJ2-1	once	CASSQAGGGFDEQFF	TGCGCCAGCAGCCAAGCTGGGGGAGGTTTCGATGAGCAGTTCTTC
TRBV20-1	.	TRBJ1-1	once	CSASQGSEAFF	TGCAGTGCTAGCCAGGGGTCTGAAGCTTTCTTT
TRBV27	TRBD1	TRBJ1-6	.	CASSIFGTGGILPSPLHF	TGTGCCAGCAGTATCTTCGGGACAGGGGGAATTTTACCTTCACCCCTCCACTTT
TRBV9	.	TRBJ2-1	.	CASSVEVDRNEQFF	TGTGCCAGCAGCGTAGAAGTAGATCGAAATGAGCAGTTCTTC
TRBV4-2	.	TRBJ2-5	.	CASSQGDSTETQYF	TGTGCCAGCAGCCAAGGTGATAGTACAGAGACCCAGTACTTC
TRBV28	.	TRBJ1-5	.	CASSSPGLGNQPQHF	TGTGCCAGCAGTTCCCCGGGACTCGGTAATCAGCCCCAGCATTTT
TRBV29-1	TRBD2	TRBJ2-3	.	CSVEGGRSTDTQYF	TGCAGCGTTGAAGGCGGGAGGAGCACAGATACGCAGTATTTT
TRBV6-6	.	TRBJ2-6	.	CASSYSGRAGANVLTF	TGTGCCAGCAGTTACTCGGGCAGGGCCGGGGCCAACGTCCTGACTTTC
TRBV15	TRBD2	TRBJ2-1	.	CATSIGTSALLSYNEQFF	TGTGCCACCAGCATTGGGACTAGCGCTCTTCTCTCCTACAATGAGCAGTTCTTC
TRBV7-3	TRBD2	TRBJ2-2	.	CASSKFTRGGRTGELFF	TGTGCCAGCAGCAAGTTTACGCGGGGCGGGAGGACCGGGGAGCTGTTTTTT
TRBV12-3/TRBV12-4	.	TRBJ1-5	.	CASRIQGNQPQHF	TGTGCCAGCAGGATCCAGGGAAATCAGCCCCAGCATTTT
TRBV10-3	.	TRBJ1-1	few	CAIRHDIHSNTEAFF	TGTGCCATCAGACACGACATTCACTCGAACACTGAAGCTTTCTTT
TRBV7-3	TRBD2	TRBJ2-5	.	CASSREVQETQYF	TGTGCCAGCAGCCGGGAGGTACAAGAGACCCAGTACTTC
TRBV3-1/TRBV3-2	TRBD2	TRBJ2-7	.	CASSPLPGTSGNPYEQYF	TGTGCCAGCAGCCCGCTTCCCGGGACTAGCGGGAATCCCTACGAGCAGTACTTC
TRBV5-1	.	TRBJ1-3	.	CASSFGSGNTIYF	TGCGCCAGCAGCTTTGGGAGCGGAAACACCATATATTTT
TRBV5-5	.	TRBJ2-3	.	CASSLGGLGTDTQYF	TGTGCCAGCAGCTTGGGTGGTTTAGGCACAGATACGCAGTATTTT
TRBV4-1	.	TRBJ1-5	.	CASSQDRPGRGQPQHF	TGCGCCAGCAGCCAAGATCGGCCCGGGAGGGGTCAGCCCCAGCATTTT
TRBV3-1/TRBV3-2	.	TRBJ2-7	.	CASSRRGHPYEQYF	TGTGCCAGCAGCCGAAGGGGACACCCCTACGAGCAGTACTTC
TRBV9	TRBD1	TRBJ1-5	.	CASSVDGTANQPQHF	TGTGCCAGCAGCGTAGACGGGACAGCCAATCAGCCCCAGCATTTT
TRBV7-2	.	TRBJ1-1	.	CASSLALTRRVNTEAFF	TGTGCCAGCAGCTTAGCGCTAACGAGGCGGGTGAACACTGAAGCTTTCTTT
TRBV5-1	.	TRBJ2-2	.	CASRTTGRGSTGELFF	TGCGCCAGCAGAACTACAGGGAGAGGCAGCACCGGGGAGCTGTTTTTT
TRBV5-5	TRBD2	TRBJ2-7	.	CASSKGTSGRSGSYEQYF	TGTGCCAGCAGCAAAGGGACTAGCGGGCGAAGTGGTTCCTACGAGCAGTACTTC